This TCR beta chain emerged from a study of blood T cell repertoires in COVID-19 (dated by TCRdb to about 2020). Study-wide context: Samples from collaborators originated in the United States, Italy and Spain and spanned both the acute and convalescent phases of COVID-19. The prospective study material was composed of cDNA or gDNA derived from T cells, B-cell-depleted T cells, or PBMCs. Subjects who had been exposed to COVID-19, were actively infected with it, or had recovered from it provided the deeply sampled blood TCRbeta repertoires that made up the dataset. The repertoires were released in a freely available public database intended as a resource for research on the immune response to SARS-CoV-2. The samples were drawn from two sources: the first 160 participants of the ongoing ImmuneRACE study, and approximately 1,300 subjects contributed by 6 global collaborators. A de-identified subject ID, COVID-19 status, age in years and sex were almost always included in the sample metadata. Where available, HLA class I and class II types were taken from metadata supplied by the sample provider and were not determined by assay-based typing.

The immunoSEQ Assay, a bias-controlled multiplex PCR, was used to amplify TCRbeta CDR3 regions from genomic DNA. As for the original processing: The number of nucleated cells in each sample was estimated from the amplification of reference gene primers within the assay. Sequence reads were collapsed and filtered to measure the absolute abundance of every unique TCRbeta CDR3 rearrangement. For each sample, productive Simpson clonality was calculated as the square root of Simpson's diversity index across productive rearrangements. TCRdb re-hosts the immuneACCESS table, in-frame sequences only. Its copies lack some clones; in the studies checked, an unresolved V gene accounts for under half of them, and the cause for the rest is not known. From that table come the V and J calls and clone size; the DNA was used to work out D and trimming. Counted in this sample were roughly 480,000 clones; 89% of them appeared once. The ten largest clones add up to approximately 0.9% of the sample.

The CDR3 has 15 amino acids, counting the end cysteine and phenylalanine. Only the CDR3 DNA stays, 45 bases, in frame from base 1. The CDR1 and CDR2 encoded by the germline V gene are SGHVS and FQNEAQ. Deletion took 5 bases off V and 3 bases off J, with a span of 14 bases between the germline ends. This clone was observed a handful of times. The antigen this receptor binds is unknown. The record has no base qualities; no much larger clone is one base away. In Seattle, one collaborating source enrolled patients while the infection was active and tracked those patients longitudinally over the course of disease. Whole blood was collected in K2EDTA tubes by collaborating institutions according to the institutions' own protocols. For TCRbeta analysis, collaborator samples were shipped as frozen whole blood, as isolated PBMCs, or as DNA extracted from either sample type. Study-wide conclusions, independent of this receptor: The amount of clinical and demographic metadata varied by source and participant and was provided uncurated.

The receptor chain draws on TRBV7-8 and TRBJ1-5; the D gene is not confidently resolved. The TCR was taken from a man aged 18 to 29 with COVID-19, enrolled during active disease. Sample: peripheral blood. The DNA reads as follows: TGTGCCAGCAGCCCGGGATCTGGAATCAATCAGCCCCAGCATTTT. Translated, it reads CASSPGSGINQPQHF.